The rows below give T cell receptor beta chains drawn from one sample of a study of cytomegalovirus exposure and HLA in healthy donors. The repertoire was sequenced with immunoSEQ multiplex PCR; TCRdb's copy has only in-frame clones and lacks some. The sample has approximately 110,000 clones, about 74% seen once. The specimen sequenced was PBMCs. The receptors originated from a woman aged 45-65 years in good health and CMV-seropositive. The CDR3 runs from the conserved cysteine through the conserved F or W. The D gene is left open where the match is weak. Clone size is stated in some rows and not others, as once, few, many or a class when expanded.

cdr3_nt: TGTGCCAGTACGAAAGGGGTCCTTAACTATGGCTACACCTTC
cdr3_aa: CASTKGVLNYGYTF
j_call: TRBJ1-2
v_call: TRBV19
d_call: -
clone_size: -

cdr3_nt: TGTGCCAGCAGCCGGCTGAAGGGCGGGTACAATGAGCAGTTCTTC
cdr3_aa: CASSRLKGGYNEQFF
j_call: TRBJ2-1
v_call: TRBV6-9
d_call: -
clone_size: -

cdr3_nt: TGTGCCAGCTTCTTAAGGGGGAAAGGGACTGAAGCTTTCTTT
cdr3_aa: CASFLRGKGTEAFF
j_call: TRBJ1-1
v_call: TRBV6-1
d_call: -
clone_size: -

cdr3_nt: TGTGCCAGCAGTGCGAGGACAGCAGATCAGCCCCAGCATTTT
cdr3_aa: CASSARTADQPQHF
j_call: TRBJ1-5
v_call: TRBV6-1
d_call: -
clone_size: -

cdr3_nt: TGTGCCAGCAGTGAATTGCCAATACACTTCGGGGGCGGGGAGCTGTTTTTT
cdr3_aa: CASSELPIHFGGGELFF
j_call: TRBJ2-2
v_call: TRBV6-1
d_call: -
clone_size: -

cdr3_nt: TGTGCCAGCAGTGAAAGGTGGGGAGGTCAGCCCCAGCATTTT
cdr3_aa: CASSERWGGQPQHF
j_call: TRBJ1-5
v_call: TRBV6-1
d_call: -
clone_size: -

cdr3_nt: TGTGCCAGCAGCGTAGGGGGACAGGGTGGCACTGAAGCTTTCTTT
cdr3_aa: CASSVGGQGGTEAFF
j_call: TRBJ1-1
v_call: TRBV9
d_call: TRBD1
clone_size: once

cdr3_nt: TGTGCCAGCCGACAGGGTCGAGGTGCCCCCTACGAGCAGTACTTC
cdr3_aa: CASRQGRGAPYEQYF
j_call: TRBJ2-7
v_call: TRBV7-8
d_call: TRBD1
clone_size: -

cdr3_nt: TGCGCCAGCAGCACCGGTAGCGGGGGGCCGTCTGGTGAGCAGTTCTTC
cdr3_aa: CASSTGSGGPSGEQFF
j_call: TRBJ2-1
v_call: TRBV5-1
d_call: TRBD2
clone_size: -

cdr3_nt: TGTGCCAGCAGTCCAACGGACAGGGTCGGGATGAACACTGAAGCTTTCTTT
cdr3_aa: CASSPTDRVGMNTEAFF
j_call: TRBJ1-1
v_call: TRBV27
d_call: TRBD1
clone_size: few

cdr3_nt: TGCGCCAGCAGCTCTCGAAGGGGGACAGGGCACAATGAGCAGTTCTTC
cdr3_aa: CASSSRRGTGHNEQFF
j_call: TRBJ2-1
v_call: TRBV4-1
d_call: TRBD1
clone_size: -

cdr3_nt: TGTGCCACAGGACAGATGAACACCGGGGAGCTGTTTTTT
cdr3_aa: CATGQMNTGELFF
j_call: TRBJ2-2
v_call: TRBV7-9
d_call: -
clone_size: -

cdr3_nt: TGTGCCAGCAGCCTCCTGGGCAGGGGTGGTTCACCCCTCCACTTT
cdr3_aa: CASSLLGRGGSPLHF
j_call: TRBJ1-6
v_call: TRBV27
d_call: -
clone_size: -

cdr3_nt: TGTGCCAGCAGCTTAGCGGGTGGCTATGGCTACACCTTC
cdr3_aa: CASSLAGGYGYTF
j_call: TRBJ1-2
v_call: TRBV11-3
d_call: -
clone_size: few

cdr3_nt: TGTGCCGGAGAAAAGGACAACTCTGGAAACACCATATATTTT
cdr3_aa: CAGEKDNSGNTIYF
j_call: TRBJ1-3
v_call: TRBV6-7
d_call: -
clone_size: few

cdr3_nt: TGTGCCAGCAGTTTACTGCAGGGCAACACTGAAGCTTTCTTT
cdr3_aa: CASSLLQGNTEAFF
j_call: TRBJ1-1
v_call: TRBV27
d_call: -
clone_size: -

cdr3_nt: TGTGCCAGCAGTGAATTGGCAGCGTCTGGAAACACCATATATTTT
cdr3_aa: CASSELAASGNTIYF
j_call: TRBJ1-3
v_call: TRBV2
d_call: -
clone_size: -

cdr3_nt: TGTGCCAGCAGCCTCACAGGGGTAAATCAGCCCCAGCATTTT
cdr3_aa: CASSLTGVNQPQHF
j_call: TRBJ1-5
v_call: TRBV7-9
d_call: TRBD1
clone_size: once

cdr3_nt: TGTGCCAGCAGCTTACCCTTGGACAGGACGACCTCCTACGAGCAGTACTTC
cdr3_aa: CASSLPLDRTTSYEQYF
j_call: TRBJ2-7
v_call: TRBV7-9
d_call: TRBD1
clone_size: -

cdr3_nt: TGTGCCAGTAGTATAGAGACAGGGGTCTACGAGCAGTACTTC
cdr3_aa: CASSIETGVYEQYF
j_call: TRBJ2-7
v_call: TRBV19
d_call: TRBD1
clone_size: -

cdr3_nt: TGTGCCAGCAGACACGACAGAGTTAATGAAAAACTGTTTTTT
cdr3_aa: CASRHDRVNEKLFF
j_call: TRBJ1-4
v_call: TRBV28
d_call: -
clone_size: -

cdr3_nt: TGTGCCAGCAGTACCCGGACAGCCCGTGGGTCTGAAGCTTTCTTT
cdr3_aa: CASSTRTARGSEAFF
j_call: TRBJ1-1
v_call: TRBV6-5
d_call: -
clone_size: -

cdr3_nt: TGTGCCAGCAGTGAATTAGGGGTTTCCTATGGCTACACCTTC
cdr3_aa: CASSELGVSYGYTF
j_call: TRBJ1-2
v_call: TRBV6-1
d_call: -
clone_size: -

cdr3_nt: TGCGCCAGCAGCTCCGGGACAGATGAAAAACTGTTTTTT
cdr3_aa: CASSSGTDEKLFF
j_call: TRBJ1-4
v_call: TRBV5-1
d_call: TRBD1
clone_size: -

cdr3_nt: TGTGCCAGCAGTGACTACTTTCACCCGCAAGAGACCCAGTACTTC
cdr3_aa: CASSDYFHPQETQYF
j_call: TRBJ2-5
v_call: TRBV6-1
d_call: -
clone_size: -

cdr3_nt: TGTGCCAGCAGCGTAGGGGGGGGTGGCCAAGAGACCCAGTACTTC
cdr3_aa: CASSVGGGGQETQYF
j_call: TRBJ2-5
v_call: TRBV9
d_call: TRBD2
clone_size: few

cdr3_nt: TGCGCCAGCAGCTTGGATCCCGACATTCACGAGCAGTACTTC
cdr3_aa: CASSLDPDIHEQYF
j_call: TRBJ2-7
v_call: TRBV5-1
d_call: -
clone_size: -

cdr3_nt: TGTGCCAGCAGCTTAACCCAGGGAGGATCTTCCTATGGCTACACCTTC
cdr3_aa: CASSLTQGGSSYGYTF
j_call: TRBJ1-2
v_call: TRBV13
d_call: -
clone_size: -